A selection of T cell receptor beta chains follows, all from one sample in a study of regulatory T cells in long-lasting Graves disease. TCRdb re-called the multiplex PCR reads with MiXCR, one entry per CDR3 protein. The sample consists of around 250,000 distinct CDR3 sequences, over 20% of them appearing once. Sequencing was performed on peripheral blood mononuclear cells (PBMCs), taken at new diagnosis, from a patient treated with antithyroid drugs. Receptors originate from a female donor with Graves disease. The CDR3 runs from the conserved cysteine through the conserved F or W. D genes are given only for firm matches. Some rows mark clone size as missing; the rest say once, few, many or name a class of expanded clone.

14,TRBJ2-5,NA,few,TRBV20-1,TGCAGTGCTAGAATAGGGGGGCGGCGGGAGACCCAGTACTTC,CSARIGGRRETQYF
17,TRBJ2-5,TRBD2,NA,TRBV20-1,TGCAGTGCTAGAGATGAGTTGGCGGGGGAGTACCAAGAGACCCAGTACTTC,CSARDELAGEYQETQYF
14,TRBJ1-1,NA,many,TRBV2,TGTGCCAGCAAGAACGGGTTTGGGGACACTGAAGCTTTCTTT,CASKNGFGDTEAFF
13,TRBJ2-1,TRBD2,NA,TRBV4-3,TGCGCCAGCAGCCAGGGAGCGGGAGGGAGGACGTTCTTC,CASSQGAGGRTFF
14,TRBJ2-2,NA,many,TRBV7-9,TGTGCCAGCAGCTTAAGTCGTAACACCGGGGAGCTGTTTTTT,CASSLSRNTGELFF
14,TRBJ2-5,NA,many,TRBV2,TGTGCCAGCAGAAAAAGGGGTGGGTTGGAGACCCAGTACTTC,CASRKRGGLETQYF
15,TRBJ2-7,NA,many,TRBV25-1,TGTGCCAGCAGTGGAAGCAGGGGGGACCTTCGCGAGCAGTACTTC,CASSGSRGDLREQYF
15,TRBJ2-2,NA,many,TRBV30,TGTGCCTGGAGTCGATTGGGACTGGGGACCGGGGAGCTGTTTTTT,CAWSRLGLGTGELFF
15,TRBJ2-3,TRBD2,NA,TRBV11-2,TGTGCCAGCAGCTTAGCGGGGGGGGAAACAGATACGCAGTATTTT,CASSLAGGETDTQYF
15,TRBJ1-1,NA,many,TRBV5-1,TGCGCCAGCAGCTTGGCCGGACACGGAAACACTGAAGCTTTCTTT,CASSLAGHGNTEAFF
13,TRBJ2-7,NA,many,TRBV29-1,TGCAGCGTTGGGTGGGTGCCGAGGGGGGAGCAGTACTTC,CSVGWVPRGEQYF
13,TRBJ2-2,NA,many,TRBV2,TGTGCCAGCAGTGGACCCGCTGGTGGGGAGCTGTTTTTT,CASSGPAGGELFF
13,TRBJ1-5,TRBD1,NA,TRBV19,TGTGCCGGCGGGGACAGGGGAGTTCAGCCCCAGCATTTT,CAGGDRGVQPQHF
14,TRBJ1-3,NA,few,TRBV5-6,TGTGCCAGCAGCTTGGCTACGTTCGGAAACACCATATATTTT,CASSLATFGNTIYF
16,TRBJ2-5,TRBD2,NA,TRBV20-1,TGCAGTGCTGTGGGCGGGGGGTCCGGGGAGGGAGAGACCCAGTACTTC,CSAVGGGSGEGETQYF
11,TRBJ1-1,NA,many,TRBV7-2,TGTGCCAGCAGCTTAGACGGGCCGGTCTTCTTT,CASSLDGPVFF
14,TRBJ2-5,TRBD2,many,TRBV2,TGTGCCAGCAGGACTAGCGGGAGTTCAGAGACCCAGTACTTC,CASRTSGSSETQYF
11,TRBJ1-6,NA,few,TRBV5-1,TGCGCCAGCAGCGGGGCCGGACCCCTCCACTTT,CASSGAGPLHF
15,TRBJ2-6,NA,NA,TRBV19,TGTGCCAGTAGTATTGAGTCATCTGGGGCCAACGTCCTGACTTTC,CASSIESSGANVLTF
15,TRBJ2-7,TRBD1,many,TRBV7-9,TGTGCCAGCAGCTTAGCCTGGACAGGGGGCTACGAGCAGTACTTC,CASSLAWTGGYEQYF
15,TRBJ2-1,NA,once,TRBV4-2,TGTGCCAGCAGCCCCAGCTTCGGGCTGTCCAATGAGCAGTTCTTC,CASSPSFGLSNEQFF
16,TRBJ2-5,TRBD2,many,TRBV27,TGTGCCAGCAGTCCCGGGACTAGCGGGGGGAAAGAGACCCAGTACTTC,CASSPGTSGGKETQYF
14,TRBJ1-3,NA,NA,TRBV18,TGTGCCAGCTCACCCACAATCTCTGGAAACACCATATATTTT,CASSPTISGNTIYF
14,TRBJ2-7,TRBD2,many,TRBV6-5,TGTGCCAGCAGTTCGGCGACTAGCGGAAGAGAGCAGTACTTC,CASSSATSGREQYF
15,TRBJ2-5,TRBD1,many,TRBV5-5,TGTGCCAGCAGACAGGACAGGGTGTGGGGGGAGACCCAGTACTTC,CASRQDRVWGETQYF
15,TRBJ2-7,TRBD1,many,TRBV27,TGTGCCAGTAAACGAAAAAGGGACAGCTCCTACGAGCAGTACTTC,CASKRKRDSSYEQYF
14,TRBJ2-7,NA,many,TRBV12-3/TRBV12-4,TGTGCCAGCAGTTTTGGTGGGGACGGATACGAGCAGTACTTC,CASSFGGDGYEQYF
15,TRBJ2-1,TRBD2,many,TRBV7-9,TGTGCCAGCAGCTTATCCAGCGGGGGGTACAATGAGCAGTTCTTC,CASSLSSGGYNEQFF
14,TRBJ1-2,TRBD1,NA,TRBV20-1,TGCAGTGCTAGATGGGAGGGGGCGCTCTATGGCTACACCTTC,CSARWEGALYGYTF
18,TRBJ1-1,NA,NA,TRBV2,TGTGCCAGCACCCCCCCAACTTCAGGGTCCGGCTTGCAGGCTGAAGCTTTCTTT,CASTPPTSGSGLQAEAFF
14,TRBJ2-3,NA,many,TRBV12-3/TRBV12-4,TGTGCCAGCAGCTGGCTAGAGGAGACAGATACGCAGTATTTT,CASSWLEETDTQYF
11,TRBJ2-5,NA,many,TRBV20-1,TGCAGTGCTAGCCCGGGGGAGACCCAGTACTTC,CSASPGETQYF
21,TRBJ2-2,TRBD1,many,TRBV12-3/TRBV12-4,TGTGCCAGCAGTTTAATCCCCTCCCTGAGGGCAGGGGGCGCGAACACCGGGGAGCTGTTTTTT,CASSLIPSLRAGGANTGELFF
13,TRBJ1-1,NA,NA,TRBV12-5,TGTGCTAGTGGTCCCCCTTGGGGCACTGAAGCTTTCTTT,CASGPPWGTEAFF
14,TRBJ2-1,TRBD2,many,TRBV10-3,TGTGCCACTACCTCGCGGGAGATAAGGAATGAGCAGTTCTTC,CATTSREIRNEQFF
15,TRBJ2-2,TRBD1,few,TRBV5-6,TGTGCCAGCAGCGCATGGACAGGGGGCACCGGGGAGCTGTTTTTT,CASSAWTGGTGELFF
13,TRBJ1-1,NA,many,TRBV27,TGTGCCAGCTTCTCCCCCGCGGACACTGAAGCTTTCTTT,CASFSPADTEAFF
14,TRBJ2-3,TRBD2,NA,TRBV6-2/TRBV6-3,TGTGCCAGCAAGTTAGCGGGGGGTAGAGGTACGCAGTATTTT,CASKLAGGRGTQYF
15,TRBJ1-6,NA,few,TRBV20-1,TGCAGTGCTAGATCGGGGGGCACCTATAATTCACCCCTCCACTTT,CSARSGGTYNSPLHF
16,TRBJ1-2,TRBD1,NA,TRBV7-3,TGTGCCAGCAGTCGCCGTGGGACAGGGGGCAAGGATGGCTACACCTTC,CASSRRGTGGKDGYTF
15,TRBJ2-1,NA,many,TRBV11-2,TGTGCCAGCAGCGAAGACAGAATATCCTACAATGAGCAGTTCTTC,CASSEDRISYNEQFF
12,TRBJ1-5,NA,many,TRBV4-1,TGTGCCAGCAGCCAAGGAGGTCAGCCCCAGCATTTT,CASSQGGQPQHF
17,TRBJ2-3,TRBD2,many,TRBV3-1,TGTGCCAGCAGCTTAAGCGGGGGCGTCTTTCGGACAGATACGCAGTATTTT,CASSLSGGVFRTDTQYF
14,TRBJ2-5,NA,many,TRBV2,TGTGCCAGCAGTCCCCTCTTGGGGCTGGAGACCCAGTACTTC,CASSPLLGLETQYF
15,TRBJ2-2,TRBD1,many,TRBV14,TGTGCCAGCAGCCAGCGGACAGGGGGCTCCGGGGAGCTGTTTTTT,CASSQRTGGSGELFF
12,TRBJ2-7,NA,many,TRBV29-1,TGCAGCGTTGAAGATCTGTCACAGGGCCGGTACTTC,CSVEDLSQGRYF
16,TRBJ1-1,TRBD1,NA,TRBV6-1,TGTGCCAGCAATGTACCGCAGGGGGGGGAGAACACTGAAGCTTTCTTT,CASNVPQGGENTEAFF
14,TRBJ2-1,NA,many,TRBV4-2,TGTGCCAGCAGCCAAGCGTCGCTCGGGAATGAGCAGTTCTTC,CASSQASLGNEQFF
15,TRBJ2-5,NA,NA,TRBV25-1,TGTGCCAGCATGCCAAGGAGGGCGGAGGGGTTGACCCAGTACTTC,CASMPRRAEGLTQYF
16,TRBJ2-7,TRBD2,NA,TRBV5-1,TGCGCCAGCAGCCCGAATTCGGGGGAGGGCCGCTACGAGCAGTACTTC,CASSPNSGEGRYEQYF
17,TRBJ2-7,TRBD2,many,TRBV7-2,TGTGCCAGCAGCGGACGTTTGGGGGAGGGCCCCCCTTTCGAGCAGTACTTC,CASSGRLGEGPPFEQYF
16,TRBJ2-7,NA,few,TRBV15,TGTGCCACCAGCAGAGATGGAGGAGCCTCTAGGGACGAGCAGTACTTC,CATSRDGGASRDEQYF